Below are 22 T cell receptor beta chains sequenced from a single sample in a study of cytomegalovirus exposure and HLA in healthy donors. The PCR contained 60 Vbeta and 13 Jbeta primers. The repertoire was sequenced with immunoSEQ multiplex PCR; TCRdb's copy has only in-frame clones and lacks some. The table records 90,000 or so clones, about four fifths of them present only once. Material for sequencing was PBMCs. These receptors were collected from a man aged 30 to 45 in good health and CMV-seropositive.

V and J are TRBV2 and TRBJ2-7; D might be TRBD2 (7 bases). V was cut by 10 bases and J by 7 bases, with 20 bases left in between. Germline assignment: CDR1 SNHLY and CDR2 FYNNEI. This CDR3 is 13 amino acids long. CDR3 protein: CAMAGAESGEQYF. The CDR3 bases are TGTGCCATGGCGGGGGCCGAGTCCGGAGAGCAGTACTTC. Filled out from reference TRBV2 and TRBJ2-7, the complete variable domain reads EPEVTQTPSHQVTQMGQEVILRCVPISNHLYFYWYRQILGQKVEFLVSFYNNEISEKSEIFDDQFSVERPDGSNFTLKIRSTKLEDSAMYFCAMAGAESGEQYFGPGTRLTVT.

The chain uses TRBV27 and TRBJ2-7, with 9 bases fitting TRBD2. Germline-derived CDR1 and CDR2 are MNHEY and SMNVEV (reference sequence). This CDR3 is 16 amino acids long. With 3 bases clipped from V and 2 bases from J, the junction kept 8 bases outside the gene matches. The CDR3 DNA is TGTGCCAGCAGTTTCCTAAATAGCGGGAGTACCTACGAGCAGTACTTC. Its translation is CASSFLNSGSTYEQYF.

The chain has TRBV7-2 and TRBJ2-7; TRBD2 matches 8 bases. The germline V gene has CDR1 SGHTA and CDR2 FQGNSA. After removal of 1 base from V and 3 bases from J, the junction contained 8 bases not matched to a gene. This CDR3 comprises 16 residues. The CDR3 coding sequence is TGTGCCAGCAGCTTAGGGTATAGCGGGACCCTCTACGAGCAGTACTTC. It translates to CASSLGYSGTLYEQYF. The whole variable domain, filled in from reference TRBV7-2 and TRBJ2-7, reads GAGVSQSPSNKVTEKGKDVELRCDPISGHTALYWYRQSLGQGLEFLIYFQGNSAPDKSGLPSDRFSAERTGGSVSTLTIQRTQQEDSAVYLCASSLGYSGTLYEQYFGPGTRLTVT.

The J gene is TRBJ1-4, the V gene TRBV28; the match to TRBD1 covers 7 bases. The CDR3 has 15 amino acids. With 5 bases clipped from V and 6 bases from J, the junction kept 9 bases outside the gene matches. In germline, CDR1 is MDHEN, CDR2 SYDVKM. The CDR3, as DNA: TGTGCCAGCAGTGCGGCGGGACAGTTTGATGAAAAACTGTTTTTT. This translates into CASSAAGQFDEKLFF.

The chain links TRBV29-1 to TRBJ2-5, with D hard to call. This CDR3 region has 12 residues. The germline V gene has CDR1 SQVTM and CDR2 ANQGSEA. V lost 3 bases and J 11 bases, leaving 16 bases between the germline ends. CDR3 sequence (DNA): TGCAGCGTTGAGGCGGAAACTACGAAGCAGTACTTC. Protein sequence: CSVEAETTKQYF.

The chain is built from TRBV2 and TRBJ2-1; the match to TRBD2 covers 11 bases. The CDR3 is 15 amino acids. Trimming took 7 bases from V and 2 from J; bases not matched to a gene: 4. Germline V gene lookup returns CDR1 SNHLY and CDR2 FYNNEI. DNA for the CDR3: TGTGCCAGCACCCCACTAGCGGGAGCCTACAATGAGCAGTTCTTC. This codes for CASTPLAGAYNEQFF.

The chain carries TRBV28 and TRBJ1-5, with D unclear. In germline, CDR1 is MDHEN, CDR2 SYDVKM. V lost 1 base, J lost 2 bases, and 9 bases lay in between. The CDR3 has 15 residues. This chain's CDR3 is CASSLSLAGNQPQHF. In nucleotides, the CDR3 is TGTGCCAGCAGTTTATCATTAGCTGGCAATCAGCCCCAGCATTTT.

V gene TRBV28 combines with J gene TRBJ2-1, with a possible D match to TRBD2 (6 bases). V was pared by 2 bases and J by 3 bases, with 11 bases between. This CDR3 has 15 amino acids. Germline values: CDR1 MDHEN, CDR2 SYDVKM. The DNA for the CDR3 is TGTGCCAGCAGTTTAGTGGGAGGTAACTACAATGAGCAGTTCTTC. Translated, it gives CASSLVGGNYNEQFF.

J is TRBJ2-7 and V is TRBV13, with no clear D. Germline V gene data show CDR1 as PRHDT and CDR2 as FYEKMQ (reference sequence). The CDR3 length is 12 residues. The V gene lost 0 bases and the J gene lost 6 bases, with 6 bases spanning the gap. The CDR3 here is CASSLGGSEQYF. CDR3 coding DNA: TGTGCCAGCAGCTTAGGTGGTAGCGAGCAGTACTTC.

This chain links TRBV28 with TRBJ2-5; possible D gene TRBD2, 6 bases. CDR1 and CDR2 from the germline V gene are MDHEN and SYDVKM. The CDR3 loop spans 16 amino acids. Trimming shortened V by 2 bases and J by 2 bases, and 15 bases separated the two germline ends. The CDR3 loop reads CASSLTSPGRQETQYF. CDR3 bases: TGTGCCAGCAGTTTAACGAGCCCAGGGAGGCAAGAGACCCAGTACTTC. Variable domain in full (rest from reference TRBV28 and TRBJ2-5): DVKVTQSSRYLVKRTGEKVFLECVQDMDHENMFWYRQDPGLGLRLIYFSYDVKMKEKGDIPEGYSVSREKKERFSLILESASTNQTSMYLCASSLTSPGRQETQYFGPGTRLLVL.

The genes are TRBV5-4 and TRBJ1-4; D may be TRBD1 (5 bases). Germline V gene lookup returns CDR1 SGHNT and CDR2 YYREEE (reference sequence). With 5 bases removed from V and 5 bases from J, the gap between germline ends came to 16 bases. There are 15 residues in the CDR3. The chain's CDR3 is CASRNRGSLNEKLFF. DNA for the CDR3: TGTGCCAGCAGAAATAGGGGTTCCCTCAATGAAAAACTGTTTTTT.

This clone has a single count. This chain uses TRBV9 with TRBJ2-7; the match to TRBD1 covers 8 bases. Germline values: CDR1 SGDLS, CDR2 YYNGEE. The J segment lost 3 bases and the V segment lost 1 base, leaving 3 bases of the junction unmatched. This CDR3 contains 14 residues. The DNA of the CDR3 is TGTGCCAGCAGCGTAACCGGACAGGGCTACGAGCAGTACTTC. It translates to CASSVTGQGYEQYF.

In its sample, this clone was seen a few times. The chain carries TRBV5-1 and TRBJ1-4, with unresolved D. V gave up 4 bases and J gave up 5 bases, with 12 bases separating them. Germline lookup yields CDR1 SGHRS and CDR2 YFSETQ. CDR3 length: 14 residues. The CDR3 reads CASSTGRGNEKLFF. The CDR3 DNA follows: TGCGCCAGCAGCACCGGCAGAGGGAATGAAAAACTGTTTTTT.

For this clone: The junction differs from germline at one of its ends, possibly a read error. The rearrangement joins TRBV28 to TRBJ1-1, with TRBD1 identical over 11 bases. Germline CDR1 reads MDHEN; CDR2 reads SYDVKM. The CDR3 sequence is 14 residues long. CDR3 amino acids: CASSPPGQGADAFF. The CDR3 DNA reads as TGTGCCAGCAGTCCCCCTGGACAGGGGGCTGACGCTTTCTTT.

This sequence joins TRBV5-8 and TRBJ2-3; 9 bases align to TRBD2. Germline CDR1 and CDR2: SGHTS and YDEGEE. This CDR3 has 17 residues. The V gene end was trimmed by 4 bases and the J gene end by 0 bases; junction bases not matched to a gene: 9. The CDR3 spells CASSPAQGLASTDTQYF. The CDR3 bases are TGTGCCAGCAGCCCGGCCCAAGGACTAGCGAGCACAGATACGCAGTATTTT.

The chain links TRBV29-1 to TRBJ2-5; the D is unclear. CDR3 length: 11 residues. Germline V gene lookup returns CDR1 SQVTM and CDR2 ANQGSEA. Trimming shortened V by 4 bases and J by 5 bases, and 8 bases separated the two germline ends. CDR3 in DNA: TGCAGCGTTGTTATCGGGGAGACCCAGTACTTC. Translated, it gives CSVVIGETQYF.

This sequence joins TRBV30 and TRBJ2-7, with TRBD1 matching over 8 bases. CDR3 length equals 13 residues. The V gene's germline CDR1 is GTSNPN and CDR2 SVGIG (reference sequence). The junction had 2 bases not matched to a gene; V was cut back by 3 bases and J by 1 base. The CDR3 sequence: CAWRRTGSYEQYF. In DNA, the CDR3 is TGTGCCTGGAGGAGGACAGGGTCCTACGAGCAGTACTTC.

The chain carries TRBV29-1 and TRBJ2-1; 10 bases line up with TRBD1. With 5 bases clipped from V and 5 bases from J, the junction kept 18 bases outside the gene matches. Per germline, CDR1 SQVTM and CDR2 ANQGSEA. The CDR3 covers 18 residues. The CDR3 loop is CSVHAGTGAPKPHNEQFF. The CDR3 DNA follows: TGCAGCGTTCACGCCGGGACAGGGGCTCCCAAGCCCCACAATGAGCAGTTCTTC.

This clone was seen only a few times. The gene calls are TRBV7-2 and TRBJ2-7, with 9 bases fitting TRBD2. The CDR3 runs to 16 residues. The junction had 11 bases not matched to a gene; V was cut back by 5 bases and J by 3 bases. Germline V gene lookup returns CDR1 SGHTA and CDR2 FQGNSA. In nucleotides, the CDR3 is TGTGCCAGCAGCAAGGCGGGAGGGAACACTTTCTACGAGCAGTACTTC. It encodes CASSKAGGNTFYEQYF.

This clone was seen a single time. The chain carries TRBV28 and TRBJ1-5; D gene unclear. The V gene's germline CDR1 is MDHEN and CDR2 SYDVKM. The CDR3 sequence is 13 residues long. V lost 6 bases and J 7 bases, leaving 13 bases between the germline ends. CDR3 nucleotide sequence: TGTGCCAGCAGGGGCGGGTCAAAGCAGCCCCAGCATTTT. Protein sequence: CASRGGSKQPQHF.

This chain uses TRBV11-2 with TRBJ2-5, with D possibly being TRBD2 (6 bases). This CDR3 is 11 amino acids long. V dropped 5 bases and J dropped 11 bases, with 12 bases sitting between them. Germline V lookup: CDR1 SGHAT, CDR2 FQNNGV. CDR3 in DNA: TGTGCCAGCAGCCCCACTCGGGAGCAGTACTTC. This codes for CASSPTREQYF. The full variable domain, rest sourced from reference TRBV11-2 and TRBJ2-5, is EAGVAQSPRYKIIEKRQSVAFWCNPISGHATLYWYQQILGQGPKLLIQFQNNGVVDDSQLPKDRFSAERLKGVDSTLKIQPAKLEDSAVYLCASSPTREQYFGPGTRLLVL.

The chain is built from TRBV6-5 and TRBJ1-1, with D tentatively TRBD1 (5 bases). The germline V gene encodes CDR1 MNHEY and CDR2 SVGAGI. Trimming took off 7 bases at V and 4 bases at J, with 13 bases between the two ends. CDR3 length: 13 amino acids. The CDR3 DNA reads as TGTGCCAGCACCCAGGGTTCCAGCACTGAAGCTTTCTTT. This encodes CASTQGSSTEAFF.